One and the same sample provided the 15 T cell receptor beta chains below, sequenced in a study of blood T cell repertoires in COVID-19. TCRdb's copy holds only in-frame clones and misses some; the assay was immunoSEQ multiplex PCR. The sample records a few hundred thousand clones, 86% being singletons. The specimen sequenced was peripheral blood. These receptor sequences come from a woman in her forties or fifties with acute or convalescent COVID-19.

The chain couples TRBV3-1 (or the pseudogene TRBV3-2) to TRBJ1-2; D ambiguous. Trimming removed 3 bases from V and 8 bases from J, with 13 bases in between. The CDR3 is made up of 13 amino acids. Germline-derived CDR1 and CDR2 are LGHDT and YNNKEL (reference sequence). The CDR3 bases are TGTGCCAGCAGCCACTCCCAGGAAATGGGCTACACCTTC. Translating gives CASSHSQEMGYTF.

The rearrangement joins TRBV4-3 to TRBJ1-1; D is unclear. V was shortened by 0 bases and J by 6 bases, with 17 bases between the two germline ends. This CDR3 is built from 16 residues. From germline, CDR1 is LGHNA and CDR2 YSLEER. CDR3: CASSQDTQRLEPEAFF. The DNA of the CDR3 is TGCGCCAGCAGCCAAGATACCCAGCGGCTGGAGCCTGAAGCTTTCTTT.

This chain joins TRBV11-3 and TRBJ2-1; 10 bases are shared with TRBD2. V dropped 5 bases and J dropped 1; count of bases not matched to a gene: 8. The CDR3 runs to 17 residues. Germline V gene lookup returns CDR1 SGHNT and CDR2 YENEEA. CDR3: CASSPSSGRVSYNEQFF. The CDR3 nucleotides read TGTGCCAGCAGCCCCTCTAGCGGGAGAGTATCCTACAATGAGCAGTTCTTC. Drawing the rest from reference TRBV11-3 and TRBJ2-1, the complete variable domain is EAGVVQSPRYKIIEKKQPVAFWCNPISGHNTLYWYLQNLGQGPELLIRYENEEAVDDSQLPKDRFSAERLKGVDSTLKIQPAELGDSAVYLCASSPSSGRVSYNEQFFGPGTRLTVL.

This clone was counted many times. The V and J genes are TRBV30 and TRBJ2-7; TRBD2 is a possible D gene (5 bases). The V end lost 2 bases, the J end lost 3 bases, and 8 bases lay between the germline ends. Germline assignment: CDR1 GTSNPN and CDR2 SVGIG (reference sequence). CDR3 length: 12 residues. CDR3 loop: CAWSTGNYEQYF. Here the CDR3 DNA reads TGTGCCTGGAGTACCGGGAACTACGAGCAGTACTTC. The variable domain in full, completed from reference TRBV30 and TRBJ2-7, reads SQTIHQWPATLVQPVGSPLSLECTVEGTSNPNLYWYRQAAGRGLQLLFYSVGIGQISSEVPQNLSASRPQDRQFILSSKKLLLSDSGFYLCAWSTGNYEQYFGPGTRLTVT.

V is TRBV10-3 and J is TRBJ2-3; TRBD2 is a possible D gene (6 bases). The CDR3 contains 14 residues. V was pared by 3 bases and J by 6 bases, with 13 bases between. Germline V CDR1 and CDR2: ENHRY, SYGVKD. As DNA, the CDR3 is TGTGCCATCAGTGACCCTCTGGAGGGGGATACGCAGTATTTT. This encodes CAISDPLEGDTQYF.

This chain links TRBV30 with TRBJ1-4, with D perhaps TRBD1 (6 bases). Germline V gene sequence: CDR1 GTSNPN, CDR2 SVGIG (reference sequence). The CDR3 totals 16 residues. Trimming left V 0 bases short and J 0 bases short, with 11 bases between. The CDR3 reads CAWSVRGATTNEKLFF. The CDR3, as DNA: TGTGCCTGGAGTGTACGGGGGGCTACAACTAATGAAAAACTGTTTTTT.

This chain uses TRBV7-2 with TRBJ1-5; D call uncertain. This CDR3 contains 14 residues. The V end was cut by 1 base, the J end by 2 bases, with 6 bases between. From germline, CDR1 is SGHTA and CDR2 FQGNSA. CDR3 bases: TGTGCCAGCAGCTTAGGTAGAGGCAATCAGCCCCAGCATTTT. Amino acids: CASSLGRGNQPQHF.

The chain recombines TRBV30 with TRBJ1-4, with 7 bases that match TRBD1. Per the germline V gene, CDR1 is GTSNPN and CDR2 is SVGIG (reference sequence). The CDR3 length is 14 residues. Trimming at V came to 2 bases and at J to 3 bases, leaving 3 bases not matched to a gene. Written as DNA, the CDR3 is TGTGCCTGGAGTTTTCAGGGGGCTAATGAAAAACTGTTTTTT. This sequence encodes CAWSFQGANEKLFF.

The chain has TRBV3-1 (or the pseudogene TRBV3-2) and TRBJ1-5; 8 bases fit TRBD1. Trimming took 2 bases from V and 4 from J; bases not matched to a gene: 10. The germline CDR1 and CDR2 sequences are LGHDT and YNNKEL (reference sequence). The length of the CDR3 is 17 residues. In DNA, the CDR3 is TGTGCCAGCAGCCAAACAGGGTCAGGGGGCACAAATCAGCCCCAGCATTTT. This sequence encodes CASSQTGSGGTNQPQHF.

This clone has a handful of counts. The V gene is TRBV28, the J gene TRBJ1-6; D call uncertain. V gave up 7 bases and J gave up 4 bases, with 17 bases separating them. Per germline, CDR1 MDHEN and CDR2 SYDVKM. The CDR3 sequence is 16 residues long. The CDR3 protein is CASTPNTLLYNSPLHF. The CDR3 coding sequence is TGTGCCAGCACTCCGAACACCCTCCTTTATAATTCACCCCTCCACTTT.

In nucleotides, the CDR3 is TGTGCCAGCAGCTTGAGGGGGCGGGAGGCCGCCTACGAGCAGTACTTC. Amino acids: CASSLRGREAAYEQYF. The chain links TRBV9 to TRBJ2-7; a possible D gene is TRBD2 (8 bases). Germline lookup yields CDR1 SGDLS and CDR2 YYNGEE. This CDR3 comprises 16 residues. The ends were cut back, 4 bases at V and 2 bases at J, with 19 bases in the middle.

This clone showed up just once. The rearrangement links TRBV19 to TRBJ1-1, with TRBD1 as a possible D gene (5 bases). In germline, CDR1 is LNHDA, CDR2 SQIVND (reference sequence). CDR3 length equals 14 residues. Trimming cost V 3 bases and J 3 bases, with 11 bases left between them. DNA for the CDR3: TGTGCCAGTAGTATGGTAGGGGCGGACACTGAAGCTTTCTTT. Protein: CASSMVGADTEAFF.

The rearrangement links TRBV7-2 to TRBJ2-2; 7 bases align to TRBD1. CDR3 length equals 14 residues. V lost 5 bases to trimming and J lost 4 bases; unmatched junction nucleotides: 4. Per germline, CDR1 SGHTA and CDR2 FQGNSA. The CDR3 DNA is TGTGCCAGCAGCCCGGACAGGTTCACCGGGGAGCTGTTTTTT. This sequence encodes CASSPDRFTGELFF.

The chain joins TRBV6-5 to TRBJ2-3; 10 positions match TRBD2. The germline V gene has CDR1 MNHEY and CDR2 SVGAGI. The CDR3 has 15 residues. Trimming took 4 bases from V and 6 from J; bases not matched to a gene: 7. CDR3 in amino acids: CASSSSGGMTDTQYF. The CDR3 coding sequence is TGTGCCAGCAGTTCTAGCGGGGGTATGACGGATACGCAGTATTTT.

The V gene is TRBV7-2, the J gene TRBJ2-3, with D perhaps TRBD1 (5 bases). The CDR3 runs to 14 residues. In germline, CDR1 is SGHTA, CDR2 FQGNSA. Between the trimmed V and J ends, which lost 0 bases and 4 bases, there was a span of 8 bases. This chain's CDR3 is CASSLAQGPDTQYF. The CDR3 DNA reads TGTGCCAGCAGCTTAGCGCAGGGTCCAGATACGCAGTATTTT.